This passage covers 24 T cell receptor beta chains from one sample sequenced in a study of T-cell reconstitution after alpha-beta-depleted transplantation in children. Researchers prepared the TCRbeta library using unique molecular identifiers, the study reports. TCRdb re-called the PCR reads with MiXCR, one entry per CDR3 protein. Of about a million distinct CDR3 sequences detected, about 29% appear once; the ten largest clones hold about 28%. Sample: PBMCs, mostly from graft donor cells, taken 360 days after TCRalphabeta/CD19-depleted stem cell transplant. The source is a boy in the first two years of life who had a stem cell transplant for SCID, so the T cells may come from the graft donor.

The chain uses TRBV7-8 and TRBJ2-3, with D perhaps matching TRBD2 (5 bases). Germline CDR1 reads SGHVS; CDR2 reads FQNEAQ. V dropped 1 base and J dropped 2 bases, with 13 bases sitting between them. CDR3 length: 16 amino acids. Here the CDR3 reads CASSLVLPGITDTQYF. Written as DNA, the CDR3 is TGTGCCAGCAGCTTAGTTTTGCCGGGGATCACAGATACGCAGTATTTT.

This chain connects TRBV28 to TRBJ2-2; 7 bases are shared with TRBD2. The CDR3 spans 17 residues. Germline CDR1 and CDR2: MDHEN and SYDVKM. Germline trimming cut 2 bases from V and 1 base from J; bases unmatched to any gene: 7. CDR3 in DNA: TGTGCCAGCAGTTTAATCCAGTGGGGGGGGAACACCGGGGAGCTGTTTTTT. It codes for CASSLIQWGGNTGELFF. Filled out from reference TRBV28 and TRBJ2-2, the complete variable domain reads DVKVTQSSRYLVKRTGEKVFLECVQDMDHENMFWYRQDPGLGLRLIYFSYDVKMKEKGDIPEGYSVSREKKERFSLILESASTNQTSMYLCASSLIQWGGNTGELFFGEGSRLTVL.

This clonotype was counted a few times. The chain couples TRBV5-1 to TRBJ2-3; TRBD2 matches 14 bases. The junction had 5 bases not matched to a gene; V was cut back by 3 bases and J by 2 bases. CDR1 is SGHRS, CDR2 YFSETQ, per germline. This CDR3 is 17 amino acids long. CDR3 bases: TGCGCCAGCAGCTACTGGACTAGCGGGGGGTCCACAGATACGCAGTATTTT. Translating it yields CASSYWTSGGSTDTQYF.

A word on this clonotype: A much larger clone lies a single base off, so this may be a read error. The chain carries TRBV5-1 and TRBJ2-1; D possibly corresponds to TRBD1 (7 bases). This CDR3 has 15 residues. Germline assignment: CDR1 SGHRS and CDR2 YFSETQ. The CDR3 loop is CVSSLQGGETHEQFF. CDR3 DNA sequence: TGCGTCAGCAGCTTGCAGGGGGGAGAGACACATGAGCAGTTCTTC.

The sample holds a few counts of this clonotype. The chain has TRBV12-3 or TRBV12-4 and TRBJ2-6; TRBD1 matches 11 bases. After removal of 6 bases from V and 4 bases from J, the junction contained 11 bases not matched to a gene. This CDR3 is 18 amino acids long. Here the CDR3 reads CASRPGTGGAQGANVLTF. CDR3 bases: TGTGCCAGCAGGCCCGGGACAGGGGGTGCACAAGGGGCCAACGTCCTGACTTTC.

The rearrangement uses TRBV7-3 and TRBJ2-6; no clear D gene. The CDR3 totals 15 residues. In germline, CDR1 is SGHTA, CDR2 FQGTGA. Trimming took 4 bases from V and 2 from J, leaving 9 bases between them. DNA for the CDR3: TGTGCCAGCAGCTGGGTCGTGGCTGGGGCCAACGTCCTGACTTTC. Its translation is CASSWVVAGANVLTF. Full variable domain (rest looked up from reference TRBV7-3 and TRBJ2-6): GAGVSQTPSNKVTEKGKYVELRCDPISGHTALYWYRQSLGQGPEFLIYFQGTGAADDSGLPNDRFFAVRPEGSVSTLKIQRTERGDSAVYLCASSWVVAGANVLTFGAGSRLTVL.

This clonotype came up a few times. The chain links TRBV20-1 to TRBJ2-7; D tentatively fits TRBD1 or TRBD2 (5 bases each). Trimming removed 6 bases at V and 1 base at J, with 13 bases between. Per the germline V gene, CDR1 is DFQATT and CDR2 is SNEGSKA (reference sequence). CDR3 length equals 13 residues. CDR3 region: CSAPGRHSYEQYF. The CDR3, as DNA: TGCAGTGCCCCGGGACGGCATTCCTACGAGCAGTACTTC.

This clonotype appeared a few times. DNA of the CDR3: TGTGCCAGCAGTTCCTCGGGAAGCGCTAATGAAAAACTGTTTTTT. It translates to CASSSSGSANEKLFF. V is TRBV28 and J is TRBJ1-4, with D unclear. The V gene's germline CDR1 is MDHEN and CDR2 SYDVKM. Trimming shortened V by 4 bases and J by 3 bases, and 12 bases separated the two germline ends. The CDR3 extends over 15 amino acids.

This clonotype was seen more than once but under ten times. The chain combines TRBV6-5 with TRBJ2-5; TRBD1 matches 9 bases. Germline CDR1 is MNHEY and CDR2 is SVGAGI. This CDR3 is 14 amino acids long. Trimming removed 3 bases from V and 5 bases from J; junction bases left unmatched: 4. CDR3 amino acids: CASSYDRGIETQYF. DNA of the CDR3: TGTGCCAGCAGTTATGACAGGGGGATCGAGACCCAGTACTTC.

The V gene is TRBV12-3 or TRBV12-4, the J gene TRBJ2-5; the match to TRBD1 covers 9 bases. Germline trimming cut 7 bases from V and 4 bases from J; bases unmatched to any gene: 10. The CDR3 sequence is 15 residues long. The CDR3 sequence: CASTPGTGKIETQYF. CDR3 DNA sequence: TGTGCCAGCACCCCCGGGACAGGGAAGATAGAGACCCAGTACTTC.

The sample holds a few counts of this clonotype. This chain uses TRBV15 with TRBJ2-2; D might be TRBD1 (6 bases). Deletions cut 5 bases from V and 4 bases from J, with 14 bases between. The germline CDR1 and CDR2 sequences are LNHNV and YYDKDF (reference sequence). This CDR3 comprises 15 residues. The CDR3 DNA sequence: TGTGCCACCAGCCCGACCGGGACACGCACCGGGGAGCTGTTTTTT. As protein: CATSPTGTRTGELFF.

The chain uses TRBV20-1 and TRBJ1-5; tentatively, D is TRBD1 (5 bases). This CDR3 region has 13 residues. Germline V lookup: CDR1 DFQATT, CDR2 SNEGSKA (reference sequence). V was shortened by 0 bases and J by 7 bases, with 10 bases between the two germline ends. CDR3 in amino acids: CSAREGGAQPQHF. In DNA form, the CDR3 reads TGCAGTGCTAGAGAGGGCGGGGCGCAGCCCCAGCATTTT.

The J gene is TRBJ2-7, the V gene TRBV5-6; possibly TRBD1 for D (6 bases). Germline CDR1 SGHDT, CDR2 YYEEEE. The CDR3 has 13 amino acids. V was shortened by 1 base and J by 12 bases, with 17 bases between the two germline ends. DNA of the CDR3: TGTGCCAGCAGCTTGCAGGGGACGGCTTCACCGTACTTC. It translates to CASSLQGTASPYF.

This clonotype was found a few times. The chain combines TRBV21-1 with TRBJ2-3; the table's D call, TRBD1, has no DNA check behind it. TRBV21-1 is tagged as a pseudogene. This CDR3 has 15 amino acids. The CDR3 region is CASSKGGTSPDTQYF. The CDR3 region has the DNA TGTGCCAGCAGCAAAGGGGGGACATCTCCCGATACGCAGTATTTT.

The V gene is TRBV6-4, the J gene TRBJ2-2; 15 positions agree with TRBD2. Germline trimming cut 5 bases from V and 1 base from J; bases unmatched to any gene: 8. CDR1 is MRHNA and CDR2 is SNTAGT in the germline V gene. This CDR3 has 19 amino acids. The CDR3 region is CASSMPGLAGGMNTGELFF. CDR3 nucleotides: TGTGCCAGCAGTATGCCGGGACTAGCGGGGGGAATGAACACCGGGGAGCTGTTTTTT.

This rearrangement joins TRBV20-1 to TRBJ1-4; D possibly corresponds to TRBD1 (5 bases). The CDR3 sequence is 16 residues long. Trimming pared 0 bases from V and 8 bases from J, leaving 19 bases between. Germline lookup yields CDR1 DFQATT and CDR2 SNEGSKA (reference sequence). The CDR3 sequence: CSARDPVRGREEKLFF. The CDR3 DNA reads TGCAGTGCTAGAGATCCCGTTAGGGGACGCGAGGAAAAACTGTTTTTT.

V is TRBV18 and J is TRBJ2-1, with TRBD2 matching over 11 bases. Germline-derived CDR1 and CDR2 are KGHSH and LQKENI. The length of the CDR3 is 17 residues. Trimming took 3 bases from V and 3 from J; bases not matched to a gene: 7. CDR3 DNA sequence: TGTGCCAGCTCACCGAGGACTAGCGGGTTCCTCTACAATGAGCAGTTCTTC. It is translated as CASSPRTSGFLYNEQFF. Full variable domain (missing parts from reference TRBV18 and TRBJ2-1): NAGVMQNPRHLVRRRGQEARLRCSPMKGHSHVYWYRQLPEEGLKFMVYLQKENIIDESGMPKERFSAEFPKEGPSILRIQQVVRGDSAAYFCASSPRTSGFLYNEQFFGPGTRLTVL.

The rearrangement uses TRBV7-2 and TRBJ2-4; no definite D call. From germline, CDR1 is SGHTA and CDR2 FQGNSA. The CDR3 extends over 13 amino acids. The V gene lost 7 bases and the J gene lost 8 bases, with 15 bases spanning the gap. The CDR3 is CASKSPGSDIQYF. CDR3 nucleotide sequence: TGTGCCAGCAAATCTCCCGGATCAGACATTCAGTACTTC.

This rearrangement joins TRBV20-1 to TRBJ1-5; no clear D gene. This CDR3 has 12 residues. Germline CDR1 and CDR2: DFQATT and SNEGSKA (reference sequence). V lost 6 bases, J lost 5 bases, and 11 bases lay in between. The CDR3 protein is CSARRDYQPQHF. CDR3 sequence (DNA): TGCAGTGCCAGACGGGATTATCAGCCCCAGCATTTT.

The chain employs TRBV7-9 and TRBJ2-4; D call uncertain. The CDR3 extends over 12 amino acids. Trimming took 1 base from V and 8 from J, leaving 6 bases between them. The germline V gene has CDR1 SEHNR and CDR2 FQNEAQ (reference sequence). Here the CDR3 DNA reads TGTGCCAGCAGCTTAGGATTGGACATTCAGTACTTC. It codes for CASSLGLDIQYF.

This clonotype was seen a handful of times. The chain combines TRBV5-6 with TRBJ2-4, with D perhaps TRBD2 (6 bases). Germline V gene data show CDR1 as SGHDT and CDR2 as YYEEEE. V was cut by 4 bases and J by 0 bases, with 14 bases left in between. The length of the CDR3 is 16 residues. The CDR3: CASSPGLAKAKNIQYF. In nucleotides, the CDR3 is TGTGCCAGCAGCCCGGGCCTAGCGAAAGCCAAAAACATTCAGTACTTC.

The CDR3, as DNA: TGCGCCAGCAGCCAAGTTGGGGGCTTACAAGAGACCCAGTACTTC. Encoded protein: CASSQVGGLQETQYF. The chain links TRBV4-1 to TRBJ2-5, with D maybe TRBD1 (6 bases). The CDR3 runs to 15 residues. V shed 1 base and J shed 2 bases, with 11 bases lying between them. Germline lookup yields CDR1 MGHRA and CDR2 YSYEKL.

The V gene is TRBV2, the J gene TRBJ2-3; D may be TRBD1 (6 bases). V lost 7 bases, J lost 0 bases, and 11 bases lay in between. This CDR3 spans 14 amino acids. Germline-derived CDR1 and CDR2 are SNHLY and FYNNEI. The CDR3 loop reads CASIQGPSTDTQYF. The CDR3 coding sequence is TGTGCCAGCATCCAGGGGCCTAGCACAGATACGCAGTATTTT.

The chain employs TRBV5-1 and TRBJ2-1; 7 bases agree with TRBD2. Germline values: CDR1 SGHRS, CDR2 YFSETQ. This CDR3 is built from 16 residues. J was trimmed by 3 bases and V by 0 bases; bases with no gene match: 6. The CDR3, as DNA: TGCGCCAGCAGCTTGGAGGCGACTAGCTACTACAATGAGCAGTTCTTC. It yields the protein CASSLEATSYYNEQFF.